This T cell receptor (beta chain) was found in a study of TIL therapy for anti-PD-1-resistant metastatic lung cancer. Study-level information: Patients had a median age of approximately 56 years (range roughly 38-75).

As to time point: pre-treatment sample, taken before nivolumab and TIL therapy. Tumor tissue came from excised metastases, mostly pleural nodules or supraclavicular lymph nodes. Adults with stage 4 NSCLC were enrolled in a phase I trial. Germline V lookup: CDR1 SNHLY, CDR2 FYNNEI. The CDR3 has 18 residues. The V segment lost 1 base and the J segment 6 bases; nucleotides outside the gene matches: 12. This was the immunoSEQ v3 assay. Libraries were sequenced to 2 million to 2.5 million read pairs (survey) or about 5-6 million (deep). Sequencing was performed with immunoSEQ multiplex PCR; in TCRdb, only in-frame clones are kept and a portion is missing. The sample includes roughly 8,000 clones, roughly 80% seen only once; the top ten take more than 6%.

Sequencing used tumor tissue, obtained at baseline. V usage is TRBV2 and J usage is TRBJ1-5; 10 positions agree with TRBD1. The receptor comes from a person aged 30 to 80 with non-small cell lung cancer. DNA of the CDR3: TGTGCCAGCAGTGAAGAAAGACAGGGGGCTAAGTTGGGTCAGCCCCAGCATTTT. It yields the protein CASSEERQGAKLGQPQHF.